The 6 T cell receptor beta chains reported below all come from one sample, sequenced in a study of blood T cell repertoires in COVID-19. This table comes from immunoSEQ multiplex PCR, and its TCRdb copy is limited to in-frame clones, with some not included. The sample has tens of thousands of clones; about 85% are singletons. The source material was peripheral blood. All receptors derive from a woman in her seventies with acute or convalescent COVID-19.

This clone was detected once. The V gene is TRBV28, the J gene TRBJ1-2; 7 nucleotides align to TRBD1. This CDR3 comprises 12 residues. The trim removed 5 bases at V and 13 bases at J, leaving 10 bases unmatched. Germline CDR1 is MDHEN and CDR2 is SYDVKM. The CDR3 DNA is TGTGCCAGCAGTCCACCTACAGGGGAAGGCACCTTC. It encodes CASSPPTGEGTF.

The chain has TRBV5-4 and TRBJ2-3; the match to TRBD2 covers 9 bases. Germline values: CDR1 SGHNT, CDR2 YYREEE (reference sequence). The J segment lost 2 bases and the V segment lost 3 bases, leaving 7 bases of the junction unmatched. This CDR3 is 16 amino acids long. For the CDR3, the DNA is TGTGCCAGCAGCTCTCTACTAGCGGGTTTCACAGATACGCAGTATTTT. Translating gives CASSSLLAGFTDTQYF.

The chain recombines TRBV7-2 with TRBJ1-2; D is uncertain. The length of the CDR3 is 14 residues. In germline, CDR1 is SGHTA, CDR2 FQGNSA. V was clipped by 5 bases and J by 4 bases, with 14 bases between them. The CDR3 sequence is CASSPRSRPYGYTF. CDR3 DNA sequence: TGTGCCAGCAGCCCGAGGAGCAGACCCTATGGCTACACCTTC.

The rearrangement joins TRBV30 to TRBJ1-1; no reliable D call. The length of the CDR3 is 13 residues. With 4 bases removed from V and 1 base from J, the gap between germline ends came to 10 bases. Germline CDR1 reads GTSNPN; CDR2 reads SVGIG (reference sequence). As DNA, the CDR3 is TGTGCCTGGACTCTAAAGCAGAACACTGAAGCTTTCTTT. Amino acid sequence: CAWTLKQNTEAFF.

The J gene is TRBJ2-2, the V gene TRBV6-2 or TRBV6-3; TRBD1 might be the D (6 bases). This CDR3 comprises 15 residues. From germline, CDR1 is MNHEY and CDR2 SVGEGT. V shed 1 base and J shed 5 bases, with 11 bases lying between them. The CDR3 DNA reads as TGTGCCAGCAGTTACTGGGGGCGCGAAACCGGGGAGCTGTTTTTT. The encoded protein is CASSYWGRETGELFF.

This clone was seen more than once but under ten times. This sequence joins TRBV19 and TRBJ2-6; the match to TRBD1 covers 8 bases. This CDR3 is built from 17 residues. CDR1 is LNHDA and CDR2 is SQIVND in the germline V gene (reference sequence). Trimming took 5 bases from V and 5 from J; bases not matched to a gene: 11. The CDR3 reads CASSVRGLGTWANVLTF. In DNA form, the CDR3 reads TGTGCCAGTAGTGTCAGGGGGCTGGGGACCTGGGCCAACGTCCTGACTTTC.